This TCR beta chain was observed in a study of metastatic and nonmetastatic thyroid tumors. Turning to the study itself: For malignant and benign thyroid patients, tumor or nodule tissue and blood were the sources whose repertoires were compared. Findings of the study overall: Relative to benign nodules, malignant thyroid tumors were reportedly characterized by significantly elevated TCR beta diversity in blood and tumor.

In the study's own analysis: Clinicopathological groups of papillary thyroid cancer showed CDR3 differences that were used to build a distant-metastasis classifier. MiXCR re-clonotyped the PCR reads for TCRdb. The V and J calls come from TCRdb's annotation, not from the publication. The top ten clones hold 4.5% to 6% of a sample with more than 20,000 clones, approximately 12% of them seen once. This clone was seen at least ten times. Its antigen is unknown. All patients reached thyroid surgery having received no treatment beforehand. Germline values: CDR1 MDHEN, CDR2 SYDVKM. The junction had 16 bases not matched to a gene; V was cut back by 2 bases and J by 0 bases. The CDR3 length is 20 residues.

The TCR sequence derives from a female donor with papillary thyroid cancer or a benign thyroid nodule (not recorded which). Some clones in this sample may be carry-over from other donors' samples. The sample was blood. V gene TRBV28 combines with J gene TRBJ1-3; 7 bases agree with TRBD1. CDR3 DNA sequence: TGTGCCAGCAGTTTAATGGGACCTTTTCGACGGACAGGCTCTGGAAACACCATATATTTT. As protein: CASSLMGPFRRTGSGNTIYF.